One and the same sample provided the 25 T cell receptor beta chains below, sequenced in a study of molecular identifiers for immune sequencing clone quantification. TCRdb passed the PCR reads through MiXCR, listing each CDR3 protein once. Of approximately 2,500 distinct CDR3 sequences listed, less than 20% are singletons. The sample taken for sequencing was naive CD8+ T cells from blood, with Jurkat cell RNA spiked in. Subset meaning: FACS-sorted CD8+CD4-CCR7+CD45RA+ naive T cells. Receptor source: a human donor in good health. Some libraries in this study had Jurkat cell RNA spiked in.

The table lists this clonotype with a few counts. The chain has TRBV20-1 and TRBJ2-7; 9 positions match TRBD2. Germline lookup yields CDR1 DFQATT and CDR2 SNEGSKA (reference sequence). V shed 1 base and J 1 base; nucleotides not matched to a gene: 11. The CDR3 contains 17 residues. CDR3 loop: CSARGARGLAGSYEQYF. The CDR3 coding sequence is TGCAGTGCTAGAGGGGCTCGTGGGCTAGCGGGATCCTACGAGCAGTACTTC.

The gene calls are TRBV29-1 and TRBJ2-7; TRBD2 aligns across 7 bases. CDR1 is SQVTM and CDR2 is ANQGSEA in the germline V gene. CDR3 length equals 12 residues. V shed 6 bases and J 9 bases; nucleotides not matched to a gene: 11. The CDR3 sequence: CSVRAGSWGQYF. The CDR3 DNA follows: TGCAGCGTACGAGCGGGATCTTGGGGGCAGTACTTC.

Judged by abundance, this clonotype is medium-sized. The rearrangement links TRBV5-1 to TRBJ2-7, with a tentative D call TRBD2 (6 bases). CDR3 length: 13 amino acids. Germline V gene sequence: CDR1 SGHRS, CDR2 YFSETQ. Trimming pared 6 bases from V and 2 bases from J, leaving 12 bases between. The CDR3 region is CASTGTYPYEQYF. CDR3 nucleotide sequence: TGCGCCAGCACCGGGACTTACCCCTACGAGCAGTACTTC.

With respect to this clonotype: The junction departs from germline at one end; a sequencing error may be responsible. In DNA form, the CDR3 reads TGTGCCAGCAGCCCCGCTGGACAGGGTTACTATGGCTACGCCTTC. Amino acid sequence: CASSPAGQGYYGYAF. The chain links TRBV5-5 to TRBJ1-2; 8 nucleotides line up with TRBD1. In germline, CDR1 is SGHKS, CDR2 YYEKEE (reference sequence). The CDR3 has 15 residues.

This clonotype was detected a few times. The V call is TRBV29-1, the J call TRBJ2-2; D tentatively fits TRBD1 or TRBD2 (5 bases each). The length of the CDR3 is 14 residues. Trimming left V 3 bases short and J 2 bases short, with 10 bases between. Looked up from germline, CDR1 is SQVTM and CDR2 is ANQGSEA. DNA for the CDR3: TGCAGCGTTGACGAGGGGTTTAACACCGGGGAGCTGTTTTTT. It encodes CSVDEGFNTGELFF.

By sample fraction, this clonotype is medium-sized. This sequence joins TRBV20-1 and TRBJ2-1; D is undetermined. Trimming took off 5 bases at V and 7 bases at J, with 6 bases between the two ends. In germline, CDR1 is DFQATT, CDR2 SNEGSKA (reference sequence). The CDR3 is 10 residues long. CDR3 in amino acids: CSALSNEQFF. The CDR3 DNA sequence: TGCAGTGCTCTTAGTAATGAGCAGTTCTTC.

This clonotype showed up just once. The conserved closing phenylalanine or tryptophan is absent in this CDR3, likely reflecting a read error. The chain recombines TRBV12-3 or TRBV12-4 with TRBJ1-6; TRBD1 might be the D (6 bases). This CDR3 contains 13 residues. CDR3 sequence: CASGGGYNSPLHL. DNA of the CDR3: TGTGCCAGCGGTGGGGGCTATAACTCACCCCTCCACCTT.

This clonotype was seen a few times. This chain joins TRBV7-9 and TRBJ2-7; 11 positions agree with TRBD2. Germline trimming cut 3 bases from V and 2 bases from J; bases unmatched to any gene: 6. The germline V gene encodes CDR1 SEHNR and CDR2 FQNEAQ (reference sequence). This CDR3 contains 16 residues. The CDR3 region is CASSFPLSGRAYEQYF. CDR3 in DNA: TGTGCCAGCAGCTTCCCTCTTAGCGGGAGGGCCTACGAGCAGTACTTC.

Comment on this clonotype: A much larger clonotype is one base distant, so this may be a read error. This chain links TRBV7-9 with TRBJ2-7; D is ambiguous. CDR1 and CDR2 from the germline V gene are SEHNR and FQNEAQ (reference sequence). The CDR3 has 14 residues. Between the trimmed V and J ends, which lost 8 bases and 4 bases, there was a span of 18 bases. CDR3 DNA: TGTGCCAGCGGCTATGGTGGTTTACAGTACGAGCAGTACTTC. It yields the protein CASGYGGLQYEQYF.

This chain links TRBV15 with TRBJ2-3, with 12 bases aligning to TRBD1. V lost 1 base, J lost 7 bases, and 6 bases stayed unmatched. From germline, CDR1 is LNHNV and CDR2 YYDKDF (reference sequence). This CDR3 has 16 amino acids. Written as DNA, the CDR3 is TGTGCCACCAGCAGAGCCGGGACAGGGGGCGCGCATACGCAGTATTTT. Protein: CATSRAGTGGAHTQYF.

In this sample, this clonotype turned up once. The chain is built from TRBV29-1 and TRBJ2-2; D assignment may be TRBD1 or TRBD2 (5 bases each). Germline V gene sequence: CDR1 SQVTM, CDR2 ANQGSEA. The CDR3 sequence is 12 residues long. The V and J ends lost 4 bases and 3 bases respectively, with 6 bases between them. The CDR3, as DNA: TGCAGCGTTGTGGGGGACACCGGGGAGCTGTTTTTT. Residues: CSVVGDTGELFF.

This clonotype is labeled as medium-sized. Its ends do not fully match the called genes, so a read error is possible. This chain joins TRBV28 and TRBJ2-7; tentative D call: TRBD1 (6 bases). Looked up from germline, CDR1 is MDHEN and CDR2 is SYDVKM. This CDR3 spans 14 amino acids. The CDR3 DNA is TGTGCCAACAGTTTGGAGGCAGGGGCCAGGGAGCAGTACTTC. Protein: CANSLEAGAREQYF. Drawing the rest from reference TRBV28 and TRBJ2-7, the complete variable domain is DVKVTQSSRYLVKRTGEKVFLECVQDMDHENMFWYRQDPGLGLRLIYFSYDVKMKEKGDIPEGYSVSREKKERFSLILESASTNQTSMYLCANSLEAGAREQYFGPGTRLTVT.

This clonotype was seen a few times. The chain couples TRBV29-1 to TRBJ2-3; 9 nucleotides agree with TRBD1. Germline loops: CDR1 SQVTM, CDR2 ANQGSEA. This CDR3 comprises 13 residues. The trim removed 5 bases at V and 4 bases at J, leaving 4 bases unmatched. The CDR3 here is CSVRTGASDTQYF. Here the CDR3 DNA reads TGCAGCGTTAGGACAGGGGCCTCAGATACGCAGTATTTT.

The sample holds a few counts of this clonotype. V and J are TRBV7-2 and TRBJ2-5; 8 nucleotides align to TRBD1. The germline V gene has CDR1 SGHTA and CDR2 FQGNSA. V gave up 6 bases and J gave up 6 bases; unmatched junction bases: 18. The CDR3 has 17 residues. CDR3 protein: CASSQLDQPRGLKTQYF. In nucleotides, the CDR3 is TGTGCCAGCAGTCAACTCGACCAGCCCAGGGGGCTAAAGACCCAGTACTTC.

This clonotype is judged medium-sized. This chain links TRBV13 with TRBJ2-7, with 7 bases that match TRBD2. V was clipped by 1 base and J by 9 bases; unmatched bases: 21. The CDR3 is made up of 18 amino acids. CDR1 is PRHDT and CDR2 is FYEKMQ in the germline V gene (reference sequence). CDR3 protein: CASSLAIDAERRGGGQYF. The CDR3 DNA reads as TGTGCCAGCAGCTTAGCTATTGATGCGGAGCGGCGTGGCGGGGGGCAGTACTTC. The full variable domain, completed using reference TRBV13 and TRBJ2-7, is AAGVIQSPRHLIKEKRETATLKCYPIPRHDTVYWYQQGPGQDPQFLISFYEKMQSDKGSIPDRFSAQQFSDYHSELNMSSLELGDSALYFCASSLAIDAERRGGGQYFGPGTRLTVT.

This clonotype has a handful of counts. This chain connects TRBV4-1 to TRBJ2-1, with D perhaps matching TRBD2 (5 bases). Germline CDR1 MGHRA, CDR2 YSYEKL. This CDR3 is 15 amino acids long. The germline V and J ends were trimmed by 0 bases and 8 bases, with 14 bases remaining between them. CDR3 residues: CASSQDVRGSDEQFF. Written as DNA, the CDR3 is TGCGCCAGCAGCCAAGACGTTCGGGGTAGTGATGAGCAGTTCTTC.

The chain carries TRBV2 and TRBJ2-1; 8 bases agree with TRBD2. CDR1 and CDR2 from the germline V gene are SNHLY and FYNNEI. Trimming at V came to 8 bases and at J to 0 bases, leaving 18 bases not matched to a gene. The CDR3 covers 19 residues. The CDR3 DNA sequence: TGTGCCAGCCTTGGGGGGACCGGGAGGGCCGAAAGCTCCTACAATGAGCAGTTCTTC. This translates into CASLGGTGRAESSYNEQFF.

This clonotype ranks as medium-sized. The chain employs TRBV29-1 and TRBJ2-2; D might be TRBD2 (6 bases). Germline V CDR1 and CDR2: SQVTM, ANQGSEA. This CDR3 is built from 13 residues. Trimming cost V 8 bases and J 4 bases, with 14 bases left between them. The CDR3 is CSWREWGTGELFF. CDR3 sequence (DNA): TGCAGCTGGAGGGAGTGGGGCACCGGGGAGCTGTTTTTT.

By sample fraction, this clonotype is medium-sized (0.01 to 0.1%). The rearrangement links TRBV25-1 to TRBJ2-1, with TRBD1 as a possible D gene (6 bases). Germline CDR1 and CDR2: MGHDK and SYGVNS. The CDR3 totals 13 residues. Trimming shortened V by 3 bases and J by 10 bases, and 13 bases separated the two germline ends. The CDR3 bases are TGTGCCAGCAGTGATCCCTTAGGGGGAGAGCAGTTCTTC. Protein product: CASSDPLGGEQFF.

Details on this clonotype: This may be a read error: a much more frequent sequence differs by one nucleotide. The genes are TRBV29-1 and TRBJ2-7; tentative D call: TRBD2 (5 bases). This CDR3 spans 14 amino acids. Germline V gene sequence: CDR1 SQVTM, CDR2 ANQGSEA. CDR3 residues: CSAGGGGSSYELYF. The CDR3 DNA reads TGCAGCGCTGGAGGTGGTGGGAGCTCCTACGAGCTGTACTTC.

The V call is TRBV12-3 or TRBV12-4, the J call TRBJ2-5, with no clear D. V lost 5 bases and J lost 5, with 9 bases in between. There are 12 residues in the CDR3. Here the CDR3 DNA reads TGTGCCAGCAGTGAGCTGAAGGAGACCCAGTACTTC. Its translation is CASSELKETQYF.

This clonotype is large. V is TRBV6-2 or TRBV6-3 and J is TRBJ1-2; weak D call: TRBD1 (5 bases). This CDR3 has 13 amino acids. Germline V gene sequence: CDR1 MNHEY, CDR2 SVGEGT. Trimming shortened V by 6 bases and J by 8 bases, and 16 bases separated the two germline ends. CDR3 region: CASRGGQLGGYTF. CDR3 DNA sequence: TGTGCCAGCAGGGGAGGACAACTCGGCGGCTACACCTTC.

In its sample, this clonotype is medium-sized. This chain uses TRBV28 with TRBJ2-7, with D maybe TRBD1 (6 bases). The CDR3 runs 14 residues. V dropped 4 bases and J dropped 5 bases, with 15 bases sitting between them. Germline values: CDR1 MDHEN, CDR2 SYDVKM. The DNA for the CDR3 is TGTGCCAGCAGTTCAACAGGGTTACGAGACGAGCAGTACTTC. Its translation: CASSSTGLRDEQYF. Combining the CDR3 with reference TRBV28 and TRBJ2-7 gives the whole variable domain DVKVTQSSRYLVKRTGEKVFLECVQDMDHENMFWYRQDPGLGLRLIYFSYDVKMKEKGDIPEGYSVSREKKERFSLILESASTNQTSMYLCASSSTGLRDEQYFGPGTRLTVT.

This clonotype qualifies as medium-sized. The chain has TRBV4-2 and TRBJ2-3; D possibly corresponds to TRBD2 (6 bases). There are 14 residues in the CDR3. V lost 1 base and J lost 2, with 7 bases in between. The germline gives CDR1 LGHNA, CDR2 YNFKEQ. CDR3 DNA sequence: TGTGCCAGCAGCCAAGTACTAGCCACAGATACGCAGTATTTT. It translates to CASSQVLATDTQYF.

This clonotype is labeled as medium-sized. This chain connects TRBV11-2 to TRBJ2-2; perhaps TRBD2 as D (7 bases). Between the trimmed V and J ends, which lost 5 bases and 0 bases, there was a span of 16 bases. The CDR3 has 17 residues. In germline, CDR1 is SGHAT, CDR2 FQNNGV. The CDR3 here is CASSLGGGLTNTGELFF. CDR3 nucleotide sequence: TGTGCCAGCAGCCTGGGGGGGGGCCTTACGAACACCGGGGAGCTGTTTTTT.